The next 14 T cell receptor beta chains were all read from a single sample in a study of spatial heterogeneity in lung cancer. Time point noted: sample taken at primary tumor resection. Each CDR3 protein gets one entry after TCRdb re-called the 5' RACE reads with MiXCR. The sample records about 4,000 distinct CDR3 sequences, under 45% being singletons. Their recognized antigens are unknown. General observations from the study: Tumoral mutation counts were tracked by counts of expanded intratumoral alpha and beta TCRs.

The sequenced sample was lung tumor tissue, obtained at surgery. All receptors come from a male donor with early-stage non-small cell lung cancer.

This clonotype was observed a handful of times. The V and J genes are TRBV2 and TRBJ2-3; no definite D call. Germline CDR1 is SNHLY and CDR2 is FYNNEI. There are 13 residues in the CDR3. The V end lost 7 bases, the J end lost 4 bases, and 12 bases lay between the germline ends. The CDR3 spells CASTRAGADTQYF. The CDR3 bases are TGTGCCAGCACCCGGGCTGGCGCAGATACGCAGTATTTT.

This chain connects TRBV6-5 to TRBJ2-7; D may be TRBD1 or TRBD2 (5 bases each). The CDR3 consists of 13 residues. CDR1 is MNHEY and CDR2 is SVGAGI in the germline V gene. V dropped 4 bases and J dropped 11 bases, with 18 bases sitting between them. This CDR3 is CASSSPAGTPEYF. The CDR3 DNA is TGTGCCAGCAGTTCCCCAGCCGGGACCCCGGAGTACTTC.

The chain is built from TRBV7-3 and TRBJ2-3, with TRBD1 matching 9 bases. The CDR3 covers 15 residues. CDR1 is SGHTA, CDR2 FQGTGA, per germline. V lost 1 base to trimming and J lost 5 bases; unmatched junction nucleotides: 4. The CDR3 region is CASSLRQGVEDTQYF. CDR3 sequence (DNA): TGTGCCAGCAGCTTAAGACAGGGGGTAGAAGATACGCAGTATTTT. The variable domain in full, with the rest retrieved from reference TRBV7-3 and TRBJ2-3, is GAGVSQTPSNKVTEKGKYVELRCDPISGHTALYWYRQSLGQGPEFLIYFQGTGAADDSGLPNDRFFAVRPEGSVSTLKIQRTERGDSAVYLCASSLRQGVEDTQYFGPGTRLTVL.

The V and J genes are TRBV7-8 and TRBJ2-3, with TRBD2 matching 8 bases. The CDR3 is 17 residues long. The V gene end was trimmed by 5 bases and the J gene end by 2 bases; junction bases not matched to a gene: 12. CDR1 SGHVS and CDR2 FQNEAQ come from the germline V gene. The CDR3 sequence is CASSPRPAGALTDTQYF. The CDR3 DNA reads TGTGCCAGCAGCCCGCGCCCAGCGGGGGCCCTCACAGATACGCAGTATTTT.

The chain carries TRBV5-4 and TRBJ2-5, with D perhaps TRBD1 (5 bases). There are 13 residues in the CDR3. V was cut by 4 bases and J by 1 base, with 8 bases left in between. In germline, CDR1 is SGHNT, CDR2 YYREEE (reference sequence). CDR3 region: CASSRQIQETQYF. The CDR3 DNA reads TGTGCCAGCAGCAGACAGATCCAAGAGACCCAGTACTTC.

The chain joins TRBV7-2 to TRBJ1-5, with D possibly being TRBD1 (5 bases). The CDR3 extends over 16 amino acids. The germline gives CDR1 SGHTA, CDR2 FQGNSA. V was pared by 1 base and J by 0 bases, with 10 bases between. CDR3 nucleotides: TGTGCCAGCAGCTTAGGAGGGGTTAATAGCAATCAGCCCCAGCATTTT. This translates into CASSLGGVNSNQPQHF.

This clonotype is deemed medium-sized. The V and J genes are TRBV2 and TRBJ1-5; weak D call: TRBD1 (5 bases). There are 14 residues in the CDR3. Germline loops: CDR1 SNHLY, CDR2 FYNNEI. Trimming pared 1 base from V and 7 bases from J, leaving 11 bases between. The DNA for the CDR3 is TGTGCCAGCAGTGAAGGGCAGGGAGAGCAGCCCCAGCATTTT. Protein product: CASSEGQGEQPQHF.

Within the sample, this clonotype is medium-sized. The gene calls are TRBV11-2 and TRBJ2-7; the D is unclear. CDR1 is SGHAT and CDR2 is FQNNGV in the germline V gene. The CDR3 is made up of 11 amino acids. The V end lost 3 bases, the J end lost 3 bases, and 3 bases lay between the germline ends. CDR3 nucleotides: TGTGCCAGCAGCTTTTACTACGAGCAGTACTTC. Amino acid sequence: CASSFYYEQYF.

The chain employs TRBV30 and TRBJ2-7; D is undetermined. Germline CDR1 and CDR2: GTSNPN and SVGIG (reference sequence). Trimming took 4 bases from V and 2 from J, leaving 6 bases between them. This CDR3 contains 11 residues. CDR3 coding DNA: TGTGCCTGGACAGAGACCTACGAGCAGTACTTC. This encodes CAWTETYEQYF.

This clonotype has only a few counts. The CDR3 spells CASSVGVSEQFF. Written as DNA, the CDR3 is TGCGCCAGCAGCGTGGGGGTGAGTGAGCAGTTCTTC. The V and J genes are TRBV5-1 and TRBJ2-1; possibly TRBD1 or TRBD2 for D (5 bases each). The V gene lost 4 bases and the J gene lost 9 bases, with 11 bases spanning the gap. Per the germline V gene, CDR1 is SGHRS and CDR2 is YFSETQ. The CDR3 loop spans 12 amino acids.

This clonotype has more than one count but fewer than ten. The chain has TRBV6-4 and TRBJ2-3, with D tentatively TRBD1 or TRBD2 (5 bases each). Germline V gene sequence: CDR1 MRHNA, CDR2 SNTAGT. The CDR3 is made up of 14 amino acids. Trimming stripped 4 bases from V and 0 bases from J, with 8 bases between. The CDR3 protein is CASSGDPSTDTQYF. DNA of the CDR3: TGTGCCAGCAGTGGGGACCCTAGCACAGATACGCAGTATTTT.

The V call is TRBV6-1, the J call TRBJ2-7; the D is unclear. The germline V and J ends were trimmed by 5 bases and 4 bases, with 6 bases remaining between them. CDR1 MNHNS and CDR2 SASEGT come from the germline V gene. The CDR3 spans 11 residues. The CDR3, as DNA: TGTGCCAGCAGTACAGCTTACGAGCAGTACTTC. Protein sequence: CASSTAYEQYF.

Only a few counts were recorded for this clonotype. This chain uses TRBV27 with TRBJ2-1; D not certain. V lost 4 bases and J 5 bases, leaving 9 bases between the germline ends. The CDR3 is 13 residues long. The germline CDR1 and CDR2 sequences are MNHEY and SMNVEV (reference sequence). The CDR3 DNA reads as TGTGCCAGCAGTTCCCTCTCGAACAATGAGCAGTTCTTC. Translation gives CASSSLSNNEQFF.

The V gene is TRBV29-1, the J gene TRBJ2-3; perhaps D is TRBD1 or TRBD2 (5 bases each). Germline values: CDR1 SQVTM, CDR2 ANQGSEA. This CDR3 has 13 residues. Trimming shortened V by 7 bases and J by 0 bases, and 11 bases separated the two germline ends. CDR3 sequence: CSESGPSTDTQYF. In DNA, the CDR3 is TGCAGCGAGTCGGGACCGAGCACAGATACGCAGTATTTT.